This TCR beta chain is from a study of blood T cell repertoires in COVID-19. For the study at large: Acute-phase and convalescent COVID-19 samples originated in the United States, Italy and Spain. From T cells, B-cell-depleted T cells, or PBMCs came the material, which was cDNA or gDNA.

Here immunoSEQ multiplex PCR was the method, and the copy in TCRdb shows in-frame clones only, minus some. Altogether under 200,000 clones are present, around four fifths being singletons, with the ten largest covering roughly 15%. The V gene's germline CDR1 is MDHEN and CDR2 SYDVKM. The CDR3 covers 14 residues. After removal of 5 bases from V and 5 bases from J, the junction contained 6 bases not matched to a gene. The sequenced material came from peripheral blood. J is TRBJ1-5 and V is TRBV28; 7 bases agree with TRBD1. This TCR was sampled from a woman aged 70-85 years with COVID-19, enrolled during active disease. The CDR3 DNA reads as TGTGCCAGCAGTCCTCAACAGGGGCATCAGCCCCAGCATTTT. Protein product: CASSPQQGHQPQHF.